These 18 T cell receptor beta chains were all obtained from the same sample, sequenced in a study of blood T cell repertoires in COVID-19. Assay used: immunoSEQ multiplex PCR; TCRdb lists only in-frame clones, some missing. The sample includes about 260,000 clones, around 87% seen only once; the top ten take over 2%. Sequences were obtained from peripheral blood. Receptors were obtained from a woman aged 45-65 years who had recovered from COVID-19.

This clone was found a few times. The rearrangement joins TRBV11-2 to TRBJ1-1; the match to TRBD1 covers 9 bases. The V and J ends lost 1 base and 2 bases, in that order; junction bases with no gene match: 5. The CDR3 is made up of 16 amino acids. Germline CDR1 SGHAT, CDR2 FQNNGV. DNA of the CDR3: TGTGCCAGCAGCTTAGTGCCGGGACAGGGAAACACTGAAGCTTTCTTT. It is translated as CASSLVPGQGNTEAFF.

The rearrangement links TRBV28 to TRBJ1-2; D is possibly TRBD1 (5 bases). This CDR3 comprises 12 residues. The V end lost 10 bases, the J end lost 7 bases, and 16 bases lay between the germline ends. Germline V CDR1 and CDR2: MDHEN, SYDVKM. The chain's CDR3 is CATREGFPGYTF. The DNA of the CDR3 is TGTGCCACCCGGGAGGGGTTCCCTGGCTACACCTTC.

CDR3 DNA: TGTGCCTGGAGTACAGGGGTGAACACTGAAGCTTTCTTT. This gives the protein CAWSTGVNTEAFF. This sequence joins TRBV30 and TRBJ1-1, with 7 bases that match TRBD1. There are 13 residues in the CDR3. The J segment lost 0 bases and the V segment lost 2 bases, leaving 0 bases of the junction unmatched. CDR1 GTSNPN and CDR2 SVGIG come from the germline V gene (reference sequence).

The chain links TRBV4-3 to TRBJ2-7; D possibly corresponds to TRBD2 (6 bases). The CDR3 loop spans 14 amino acids. Germline V gene lookup returns CDR1 LGHNA and CDR2 YSLEER. V lost 4 bases and J lost 6, with 16 bases in between. The CDR3 DNA reads TGCGCCAGCAGCCCTCACGGTGGAGGGGCCGAGCAGTACTTC. As protein: CASSPHGGGAEQYF.

A single count supports this clone. J is TRBJ1-3 and V is TRBV5-8; unclear D gene. The CDR3 sequence is 13 residues long. Germline CDR1 SGHTS, CDR2 YDEGEE. Trimming removed 3 bases from V and 4 bases from J, with 8 bases in between. Here the CDR3 reads CASSYLQGNTIYF. The CDR3 DNA reads TGTGCCAGCAGCTATTTACAGGGAAACACCATATATTTT.

The CDR3 is CASSPRGDRSSPLHF. The CDR3 DNA reads as TGTGCCAGCAGCCCAAGGGGGGACAGGTCTTCACCCCTCCACTTT. The V gene is TRBV7-2, the J gene TRBJ1-6; 8 nucleotides match TRBD1. Germline trimming cut 5 bases from V and 9 bases from J; bases unmatched to any gene: 9. Per germline, CDR1 SGHTA and CDR2 FQGNSA. CDR3 length equals 15 residues.

The V and J genes are TRBV27 and TRBJ2-1; 10 bases align to TRBD2. Germline V gene data show CDR1 as MNHEY and CDR2 as SMNVEV (reference sequence). V lost 5 bases and J lost 8; bases outside the gene matches: 12. The CDR3 contains 16 residues. CDR3 DNA sequence: TGTGCCAGCAGTGGAGCAGCGGGGGGGCGGGTGGATGAGCAGTTCTTC. This encodes CASSGAAGGRVDEQFF.

This chain links TRBV20-1 with TRBJ2-1; 8 bases are shared with TRBD2. The CDR3 loop spans 11 amino acids. Trimming at V came to 6 bases and at J to 7 bases, leaving 2 bases not matched to a gene. Germline V gives CDR1 DFQATT, CDR2 SNEGSKA (reference sequence). This CDR3 is CSARLANEQFF. In DNA, the CDR3 is TGCAGTGCCAGACTAGCGAATGAGCAGTTCTTC.

The chain uses TRBV4-2 and TRBJ1-2; D remains unclear. CDR1 is LGHNA, CDR2 YNFKEQ, per germline. The CDR3 sequence is 13 residues long. Trimming pared 3 bases from V and 4 bases from J, leaving 9 bases between. CDR3 nucleotide sequence: TGTGCCAGCAGCCATCCCCAATTCTATGGCTACACCTTC. Its translation: CASSHPQFYGYTF.

The chain carries TRBV25-1 and TRBJ1-2, with a weak D call TRBD1 (6 bases). CDR3 size: 18 residues. Germline CDR1 reads MGHDK; CDR2 reads SYGVNS. Trimming took 2 bases from V and 0 from J, leaving 19 bases between them. Here the CDR3 DNA reads TGTGCCAGCAGTGAAAATCCGCGGGGGACACCCGCTAACTATGGCTACACCTTC. This codes for CASSENPRGTPANYGYTF.

This clone was picked up a small number of times. The J gene is TRBJ2-5, the V gene TRBV7-3; TRBD2 matches 7 bases. The CDR3 covers 13 residues. Germline V gene sequence: CDR1 SGHTA, CDR2 FQGTGA. After removal of 9 bases from V and 2 bases from J, the junction contained 6 bases not matched to a gene. In DNA form, the CDR3 reads TGTGCCAGTGGCCGGGGGGTTCAAGAGACCCAGTACTTC. It translates to CASGRGVQETQYF. The full variable domain, completed using reference TRBV7-3 and TRBJ2-5, is GAGVSQTPSNKVTEKGKYVELRCDPISGHTALYWYRQSLGQGPEFLIYFQGTGAADDSGLPNDRFFAVRPEGSVSTLKIQRTERGDSAVYLCASGRGVQETQYFGPGTRLLVL.

The gene calls are TRBV19 and TRBJ1-1, with 7 bases lining up with TRBD1. Germline values: CDR1 LNHDA, CDR2 SQIVND (reference sequence). The V and J ends lost 2 bases and 11 bases, in that order; junction bases with no gene match: 5. The CDR3 contains 12 residues. The CDR3 spells CASSIRGQDAFF. The CDR3 DNA is TGTGCCAGTAGTATACGAGGACAGGACGCTTTCTTT.

The chain joins TRBV6-2 or TRBV6-3 to TRBJ2-1; 11 nucleotides match TRBD2. After removal of 6 bases from V and 0 bases from J, the junction contained 10 bases not matched to a gene. The CDR3 length is 18 residues. Germline V gene lookup returns CDR1 MNHEY and CDR2 SVGEGT. Here the CDR3 reads CASSLRLAGSSSYNEQFF. DNA for the CDR3: TGTGCCAGCAGCCTAAGACTAGCGGGATCTAGCTCCTACAATGAGCAGTTCTTC.

The chain recombines TRBV6-5 with TRBJ1-2; 12 nucleotides agree with TRBD1. Germline V lookup: CDR1 MNHEY, CDR2 SVGAGI. This CDR3 contains 14 residues. V gave up 4 bases and J gave up 6 bases; unmatched junction bases: 3. The CDR3 coding sequence is TGTGCCAGCAGTTCCGGGACAGGGGGCAATGGCTACACCTTC. Encoded protein: CASSSGTGGNGYTF.

V and J are TRBV19 and TRBJ1-6; no firm D call. CDR3 length equals 12 residues. V dropped 2 bases and J dropped 8 bases, with 4 bases sitting between them. From germline, CDR1 is LNHDA and CDR2 SQIVND (reference sequence). In DNA form, the CDR3 reads TGTGCCAGTAGTATAATCGATTCACCCCTCCACTTT. The encoded protein is CASSIIDSPLHF.

The rearrangement uses TRBV5-8 and TRBJ1-1; D is ambiguous. The CDR3 runs 16 residues. Germline V gene sequence: CDR1 SGHTS, CDR2 YDEGEE. The V end lost 4 bases, the J end lost 7 bases, and 23 bases lay between the germline ends. In nucleotides, the CDR3 is TGTGCCAGCAGCGATCACAGTCAATCCTGGGCGTATGAAGCTTTCTTT. It codes for CASSDHSQSWAYEAFF.

A few counts support this clone. This chain uses TRBV18 with TRBJ2-7; tentative D call: TRBD1 (6 bases). The CDR3 has 13 residues. The germline V and J ends were trimmed by 5 bases and 0 bases, with 8 bases remaining between them. Germline V gives CDR1 KGHSH, CDR2 LQKENI. The CDR3 region has the DNA TGTGCCAGCTCAATGGACAGCTCCTACGAGCAGTACTTC. It specifies CASSMDSSYEQYF.

CDR3 DNA: TGTGCCAGCAGCTTAATATCAGGGGTTAAGGGAAAACTGTTTTTT. Translated, it gives CASSLISGVKGKLFF. V usage is TRBV5-5 and J usage is TRBJ1-4, with D tentatively TRBD1 (6 bases). Germline V gene sequence: CDR1 SGHKS, CDR2 YYEKEE (reference sequence). This CDR3 has 15 residues. Trimming took off 2 bases at V and 10 bases at J, with 18 bases between the two ends.